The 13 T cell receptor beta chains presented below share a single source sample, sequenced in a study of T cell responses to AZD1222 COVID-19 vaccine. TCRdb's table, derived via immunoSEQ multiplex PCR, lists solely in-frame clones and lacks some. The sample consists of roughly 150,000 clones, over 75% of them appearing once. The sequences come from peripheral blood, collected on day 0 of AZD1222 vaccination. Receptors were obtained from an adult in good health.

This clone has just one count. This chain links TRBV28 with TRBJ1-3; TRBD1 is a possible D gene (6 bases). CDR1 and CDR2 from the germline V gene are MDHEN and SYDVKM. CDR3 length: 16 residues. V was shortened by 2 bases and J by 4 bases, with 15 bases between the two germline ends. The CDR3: CASSLLAGAGGNTIYF. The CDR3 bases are TGTGCCAGCAGTTTACTGGCAGGGGCGGGCGGAAACACCATATATTTT.

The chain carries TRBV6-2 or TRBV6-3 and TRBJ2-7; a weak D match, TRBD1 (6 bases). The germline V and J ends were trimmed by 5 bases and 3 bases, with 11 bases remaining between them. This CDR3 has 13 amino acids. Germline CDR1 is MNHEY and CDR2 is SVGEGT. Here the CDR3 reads CASSLTGFYEQYF. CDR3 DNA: TGTGCCAGCAGTCTCACAGGGTTCTACGAGCAGTACTTC.

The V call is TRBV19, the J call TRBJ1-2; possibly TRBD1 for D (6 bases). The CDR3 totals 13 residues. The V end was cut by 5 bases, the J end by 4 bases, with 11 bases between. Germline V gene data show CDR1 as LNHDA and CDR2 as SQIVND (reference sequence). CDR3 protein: CASSPQGTYGYTF. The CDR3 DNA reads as TGTGCCAGTAGTCCCCAGGGGACCTATGGCTACACCTTC.

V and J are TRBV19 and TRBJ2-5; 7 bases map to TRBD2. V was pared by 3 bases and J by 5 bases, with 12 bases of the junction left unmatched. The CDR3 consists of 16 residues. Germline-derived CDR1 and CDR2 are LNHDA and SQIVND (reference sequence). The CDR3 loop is CASSIVGLAAQETQYF. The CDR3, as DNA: TGTGCCAGTAGTATTGTGGGTCTAGCGGCTCAGGAGACCCAGTACTTC.

The CDR3 nucleotides are TGTGCCTGGAGCCCCCGACAGGGGAGCAATCAGCCCCAGCATTTT. Translated, it gives CAWSPRQGSNQPQHF. The rearrangement joins TRBV30 to TRBJ1-5, with 8 bases matching TRBD1. V dropped 3 bases and J dropped 1; count of bases not matched to a gene: 5. The CDR3 contains 15 residues. Germline lookup yields CDR1 GTSNPN and CDR2 SVGIG (reference sequence).

The CDR3 region has the DNA TGTGCCAGCAGTACCGGACAGCCGTACGAGCAGTACTTC. Amino acids: CASSTGQPYEQYF. This chain connects TRBV28 to TRBJ2-7; the D gene is possibly TRBD1 (6 bases). Trimming took off 5 bases at V and 4 bases at J, with 12 bases between the two ends. The germline CDR1 and CDR2 sequences are MDHEN and SYDVKM. The CDR3 is made up of 13 amino acids. The variable domain in full, with the rest retrieved from reference TRBV28 and TRBJ2-7, is DVKVTQSSRYLVKRTGEKVFLECVQDMDHENMFWYRQDPGLGLRLIYFSYDVKMKEKGDIPEGYSVSREKKERFSLILESASTNQTSMYLCASSTGQPYEQYFGPGTRLTVT.

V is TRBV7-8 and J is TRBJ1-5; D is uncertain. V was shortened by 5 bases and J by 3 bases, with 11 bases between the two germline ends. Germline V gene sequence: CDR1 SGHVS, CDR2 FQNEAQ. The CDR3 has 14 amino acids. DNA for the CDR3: TGTGCCAGCAGCCGAGGACGGAACAATCAGCCCCAGCATTTT. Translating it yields CASSRGRNNQPQHF. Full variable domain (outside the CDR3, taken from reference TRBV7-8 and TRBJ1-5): GAGVSQSPRYKVAKRGQDVALRCDPISGHVSLFWYQQALGQGPEFLTYFQNEAQLDKSGLPSDRFFAERPEGSVSTLKIQRTQQEDSAVYLCASSRGRNNQPQHFGDGTRLSIL.

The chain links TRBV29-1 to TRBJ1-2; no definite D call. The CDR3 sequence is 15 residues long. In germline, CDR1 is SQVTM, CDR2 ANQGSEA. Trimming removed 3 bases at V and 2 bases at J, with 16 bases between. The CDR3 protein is CSVDVYSPPNYGYTF. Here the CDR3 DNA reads TGCAGCGTTGACGTGTATTCCCCACCAAACTATGGCTACACCTTC.

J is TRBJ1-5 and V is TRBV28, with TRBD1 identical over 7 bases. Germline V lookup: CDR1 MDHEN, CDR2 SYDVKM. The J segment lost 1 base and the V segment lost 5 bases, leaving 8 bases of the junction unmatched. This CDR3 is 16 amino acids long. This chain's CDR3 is CASSTPGQKSNQPQHF. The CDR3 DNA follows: TGTGCCAGCAGTACGCCGGGACAGAAGAGCAATCAGCCCCAGCATTTT.

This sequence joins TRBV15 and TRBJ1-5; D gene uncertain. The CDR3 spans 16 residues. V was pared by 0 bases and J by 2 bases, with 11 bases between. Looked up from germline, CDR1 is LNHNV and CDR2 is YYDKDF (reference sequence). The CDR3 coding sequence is TGTGCCACCAGCAGAGATGTCAGTTTGGGCAATCAGCCCCAGCATTTT. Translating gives CATSRDVSLGNQPQHF.

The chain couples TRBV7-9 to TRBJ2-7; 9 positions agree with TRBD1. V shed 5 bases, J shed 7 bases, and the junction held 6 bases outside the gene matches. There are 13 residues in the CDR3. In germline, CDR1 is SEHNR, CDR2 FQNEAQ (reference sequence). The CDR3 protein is CASSAGQGGEQYF. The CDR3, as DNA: TGTGCCAGCAGCGCGGGACAGGGTGGTGAGCAGTACTTC.

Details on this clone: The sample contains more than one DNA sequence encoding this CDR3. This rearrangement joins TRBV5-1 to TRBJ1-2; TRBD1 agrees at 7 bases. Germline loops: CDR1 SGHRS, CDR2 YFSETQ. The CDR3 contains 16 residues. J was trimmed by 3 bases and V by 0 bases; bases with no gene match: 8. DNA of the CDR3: TGCGCCAGCAGCTTGGCCGGTCGGACAGGCGACTATGGCTACACCTTC. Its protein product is CASSLAGRTGDYGYTF.

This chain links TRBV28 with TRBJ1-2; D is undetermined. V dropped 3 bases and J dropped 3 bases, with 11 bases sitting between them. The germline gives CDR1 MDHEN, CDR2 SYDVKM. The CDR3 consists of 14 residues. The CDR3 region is CASSLSWGDYGYTF. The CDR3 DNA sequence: TGTGCCAGCAGTTTGTCGTGGGGTGACTATGGCTACACCTTC.